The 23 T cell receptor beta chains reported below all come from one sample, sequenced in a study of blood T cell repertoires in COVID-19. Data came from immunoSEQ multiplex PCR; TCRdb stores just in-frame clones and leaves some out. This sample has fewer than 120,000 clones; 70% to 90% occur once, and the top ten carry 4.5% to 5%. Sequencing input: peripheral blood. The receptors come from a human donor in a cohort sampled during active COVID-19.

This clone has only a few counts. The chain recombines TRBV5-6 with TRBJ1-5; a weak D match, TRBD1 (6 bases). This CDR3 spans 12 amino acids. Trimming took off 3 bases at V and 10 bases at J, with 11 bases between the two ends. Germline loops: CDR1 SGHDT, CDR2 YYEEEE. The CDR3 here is CASSYRDTPQHF. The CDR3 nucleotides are TGTGCCAGCAGCTACAGGGATACCCCCCAGCATTTT. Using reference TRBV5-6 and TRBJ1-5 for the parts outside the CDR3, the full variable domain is DAGVTQSPTHLIKTRGQQVTLRCSPKSGHDTVSWYQQALGQGPQFIFQYYEEEERQRGNFPDRFSGHQFPNYSSELNVNALLLGDSALYLCASSYRDTPQHFGDGTRLSIL.

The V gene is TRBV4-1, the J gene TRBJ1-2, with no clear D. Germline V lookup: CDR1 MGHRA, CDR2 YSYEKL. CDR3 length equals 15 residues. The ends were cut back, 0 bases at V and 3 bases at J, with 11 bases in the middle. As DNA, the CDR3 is TGCGCCAGCAGCCAAGATCAAAAACGGTACTATGGCTACACCTTC. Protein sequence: CASSQDQKRYYGYTF.

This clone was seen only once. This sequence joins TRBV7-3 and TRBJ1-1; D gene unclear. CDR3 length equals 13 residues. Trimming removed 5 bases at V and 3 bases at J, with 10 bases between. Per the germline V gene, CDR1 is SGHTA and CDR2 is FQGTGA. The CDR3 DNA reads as TGTGCCAGCAGCCTTAACACCGACACTGAAGCTTTCTTT. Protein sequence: CASSLNTDTEAFF. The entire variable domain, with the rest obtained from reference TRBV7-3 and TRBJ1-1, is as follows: GAGVSQTPSNKVTEKGKYVELRCDPISGHTALYWYRQSLGQGPEFLIYFQGTGAADDSGLPNDRFFAVRPEGSVSTLKIQRTERGDSAVYLCASSLNTDTEAFFGQGTRLTVV.

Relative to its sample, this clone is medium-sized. The CDR3 DNA sequence: TGTGCCAGTAGTCTAACTAGCGGGAGTTTCGCAGATACGCAGTATTTT. It yields the protein CASSLTSGSFADTQYF. The chain joins TRBV19 to TRBJ2-3, with 11 bases that match TRBD2. V was pared by 5 bases and J by 4 bases, with 8 bases of the junction left unmatched. Per the germline V gene, CDR1 is LNHDA and CDR2 is SQIVND (reference sequence). This CDR3 region has 16 residues.

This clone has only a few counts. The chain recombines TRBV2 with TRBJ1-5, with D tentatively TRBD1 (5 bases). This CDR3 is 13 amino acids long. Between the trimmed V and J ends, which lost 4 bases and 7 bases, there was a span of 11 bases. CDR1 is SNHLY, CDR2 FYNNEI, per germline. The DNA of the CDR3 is TGTGCCAGCAGTGGGACGGGGGACCAGCCCCAGCATTTT. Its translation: CASSGTGDQPQHF.

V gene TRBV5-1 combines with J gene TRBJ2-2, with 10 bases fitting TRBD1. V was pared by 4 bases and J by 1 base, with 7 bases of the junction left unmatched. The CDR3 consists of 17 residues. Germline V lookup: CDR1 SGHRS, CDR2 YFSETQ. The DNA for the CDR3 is TGCGCCAGCAGCGCGCCGACAGGGGGCCAGAACACCGGGGAGCTGTTTTTT. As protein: CASSAPTGGQNTGELFF.

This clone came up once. The CDR3 DNA is TGCGCCAGCAGCCAAGTCGCAAGCGTTGATTCACCCCTCCACTTT. Amino acids: CASSQVASVDSPLHF. This rearrangement joins TRBV4-1 to TRBJ1-6, with D unresolved. The ends were cut back, 1 base at V and 8 bases at J, with 12 bases in the middle. Germline V gene sequence: CDR1 MGHRA, CDR2 YSYEKL. There are 15 residues in the CDR3.

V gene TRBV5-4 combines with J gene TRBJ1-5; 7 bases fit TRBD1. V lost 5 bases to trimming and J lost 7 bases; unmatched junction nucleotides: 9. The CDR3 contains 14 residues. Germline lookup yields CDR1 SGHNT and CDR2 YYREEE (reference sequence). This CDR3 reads CASSSDRDRQPQHF. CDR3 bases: TGTGCCAGCAGTTCAGACAGGGATCGCCAGCCCCAGCATTTT.

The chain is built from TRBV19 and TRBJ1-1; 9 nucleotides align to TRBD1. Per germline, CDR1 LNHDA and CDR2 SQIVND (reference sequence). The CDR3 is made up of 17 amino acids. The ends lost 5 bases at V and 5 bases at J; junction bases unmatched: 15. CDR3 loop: CASSQTPGQGGGTEAFF. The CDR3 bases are TGTGCCAGTAGTCAAACGCCGGGACAGGGTGGTGGAACTGAAGCTTTCTTT.

This CDR3 reads CASSWTGSSYNEQFF. The CDR3 DNA is TGTGCCAGCAGTTGGACAGGGAGCTCCTACAATGAGCAGTTCTTC. This chain links TRBV6-5 with TRBJ2-1; 8 positions match TRBD1. This CDR3 has 15 residues. Germline V gives CDR1 MNHEY, CDR2 SVGAGI. V was pared by 4 bases and J by 0 bases, with 2 bases of the junction left unmatched.

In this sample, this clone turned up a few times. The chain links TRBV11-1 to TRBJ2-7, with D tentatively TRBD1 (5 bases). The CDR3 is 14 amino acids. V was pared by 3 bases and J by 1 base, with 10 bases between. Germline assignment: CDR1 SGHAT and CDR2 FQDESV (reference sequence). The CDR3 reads CASSLVGPSYEQYF. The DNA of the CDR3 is TGTGCCAGCAGCTTGGTGGGGCCTTCCTACGAGCAGTACTTC.

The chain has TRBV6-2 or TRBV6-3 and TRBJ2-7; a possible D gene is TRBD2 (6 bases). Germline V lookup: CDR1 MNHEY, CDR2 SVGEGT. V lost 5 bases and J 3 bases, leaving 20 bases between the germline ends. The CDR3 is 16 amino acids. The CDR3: CASSAVLGLSLYEQYF. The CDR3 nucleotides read TGTGCCAGCAGTGCAGTATTAGGACTATCGCTCTACGAGCAGTACTTC.

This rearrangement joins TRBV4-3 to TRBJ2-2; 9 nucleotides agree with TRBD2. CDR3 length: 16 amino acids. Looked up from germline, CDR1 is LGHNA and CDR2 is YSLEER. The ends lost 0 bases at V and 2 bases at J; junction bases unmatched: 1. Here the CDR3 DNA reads TGCGCCAGCAGCCAAGATAGCGGGAGAAACACCGGGGAGCTGTTTTTT. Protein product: CASSQDSGRNTGELFF.

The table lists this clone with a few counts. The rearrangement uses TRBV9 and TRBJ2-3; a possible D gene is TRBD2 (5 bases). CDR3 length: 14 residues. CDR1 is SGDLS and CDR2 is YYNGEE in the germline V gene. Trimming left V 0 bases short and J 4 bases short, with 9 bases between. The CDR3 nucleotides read TGTGCCAGCAGCGTAGCGGGATTTTCAGATACGCAGTATTTT. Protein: CASSVAGFSDTQYF.

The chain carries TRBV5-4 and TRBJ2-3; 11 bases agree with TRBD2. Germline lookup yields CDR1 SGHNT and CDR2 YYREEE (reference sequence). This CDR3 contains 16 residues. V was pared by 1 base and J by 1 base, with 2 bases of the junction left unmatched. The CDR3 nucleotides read TGTGCCAGCAGCTTGACTAGCGGGGGAGGCACAGATACGCAGTATTTT. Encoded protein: CASSLTSGGGTDTQYF.

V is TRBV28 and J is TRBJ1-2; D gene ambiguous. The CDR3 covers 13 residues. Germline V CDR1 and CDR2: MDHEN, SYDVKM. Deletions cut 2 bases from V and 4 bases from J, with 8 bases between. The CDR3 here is CASSLTQSYGYTF. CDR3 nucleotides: TGTGCCAGCAGTTTAACACAAAGCTATGGCTACACCTTC.

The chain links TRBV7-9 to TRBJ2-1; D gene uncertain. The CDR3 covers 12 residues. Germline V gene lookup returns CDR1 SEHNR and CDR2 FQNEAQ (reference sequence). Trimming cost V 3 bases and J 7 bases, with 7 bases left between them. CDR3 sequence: CASSFASNEQFF. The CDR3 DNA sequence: TGTGCCAGCAGCTTTGCGAGTAATGAGCAGTTCTTC.

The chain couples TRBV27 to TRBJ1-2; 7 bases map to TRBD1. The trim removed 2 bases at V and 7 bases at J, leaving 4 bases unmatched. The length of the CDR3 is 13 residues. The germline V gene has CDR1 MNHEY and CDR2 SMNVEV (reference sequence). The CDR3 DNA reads TGTGCCAGCAGTTTAGGAGGGGGCTCTGGCTACACCTTC. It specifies CASSLGGGSGYTF.

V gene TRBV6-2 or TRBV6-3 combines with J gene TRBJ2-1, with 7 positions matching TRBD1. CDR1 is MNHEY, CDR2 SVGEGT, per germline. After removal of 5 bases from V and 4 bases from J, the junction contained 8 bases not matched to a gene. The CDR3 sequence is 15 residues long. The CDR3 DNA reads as TGTGCCAGCAGTCCAACAGGGGCCCAATACAATGAGCAGTTCTTC. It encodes CASSPTGAQYNEQFF.

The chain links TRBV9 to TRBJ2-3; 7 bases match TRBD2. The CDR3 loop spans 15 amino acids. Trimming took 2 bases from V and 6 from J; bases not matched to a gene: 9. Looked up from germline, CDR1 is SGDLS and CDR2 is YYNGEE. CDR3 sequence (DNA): TGTGCCAGCAGCGTCTATGGGGGAGGGACGGATACGCAGTATTTT. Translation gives CASSVYGGGTDTQYF.

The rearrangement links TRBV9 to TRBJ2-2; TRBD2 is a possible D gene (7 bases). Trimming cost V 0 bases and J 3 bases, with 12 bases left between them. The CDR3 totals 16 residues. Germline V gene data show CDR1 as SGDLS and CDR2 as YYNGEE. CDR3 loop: CASSVGGGAYTGELFF. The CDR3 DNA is TGTGCCAGCAGCGTAGGAGGGGGGGCCTACACCGGGGAGCTGTTTTTT.

The CDR3: CAWSLLSGPPINNEQFF. In nucleotides, the CDR3 is TGTGCCTGGAGTCTCCTGAGTGGGCCGCCGATCAACAATGAGCAGTTCTTC. The rearrangement joins TRBV30 to TRBJ2-1; no clear D gene. The length of the CDR3 is 17 residues. V lost 2 bases to trimming and J lost 5 bases, with 22 bases between them. Germline lookup yields CDR1 GTSNPN and CDR2 SVGIG (reference sequence).

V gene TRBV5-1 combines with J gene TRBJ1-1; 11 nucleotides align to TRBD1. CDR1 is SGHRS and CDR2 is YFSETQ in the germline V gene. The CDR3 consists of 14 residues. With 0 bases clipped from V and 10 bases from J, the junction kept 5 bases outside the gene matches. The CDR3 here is CASSLGTGGDPAFF. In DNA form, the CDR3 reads TGCGCCAGCAGCTTGGGGACAGGGGGCGATCCAGCTTTCTTT.